One sample yielded the 10 T cell receptor beta chains listed below, sequenced in a study of identical twins. Each CDR3 protein gets one entry after TCRdb re-called the 5' RACE reads with MiXCR. Among 1.5 million to 2 million distinct CDR3 sequences listed, 25% to 35% were seen once. Sample: cord blood. Receptor source: a newborn girl in good health.

This clonotype appeared a few times. The gene calls are TRBV4-2 and TRBJ2-1; TRBD2 aligns across 9 bases. Germline V CDR1 and CDR2: LGHNA, YNFKEQ. CDR3 length: 14 residues. V shed 6 bases and J 5 bases; nucleotides not matched to a gene: 5. CDR3 protein: CASSRSSGNNEQFF. For the CDR3, the DNA is TGTGCCAGCAGTCGATCTAGCGGGAACAATGAGCAGTTCTTC.

This clonotype was recorded a few times. The chain employs TRBV12-3 or TRBV12-4 and TRBJ2-4, with TRBD1 matching 7 bases. V shed 6 bases and J 2 bases; nucleotides not matched to a gene: 4. The CDR3 is made up of 14 amino acids. For the CDR3, the DNA is TGTGCCAGCAGCCCGGGACAGACCAAAAACATTCAGTACTTC. Amino acids: CASSPGQTKNIQYF.

The V call is TRBV20-1, the J call TRBJ2-5; 7 positions match TRBD1. The tail of the sequence fits TRBJ2-7 better, so the J call may be wrong. The length of the CDR3 is 13 residues. Germline V gene lookup returns CDR1 DFQATT and CDR2 SNEGSKA (reference sequence). CDR3 coding DNA: TGCAGTGCTCTTACAGGGGTCGCCTACGAGCAGTACTTC. This codes for CSALTGVAYEQYF.

This clonotype was counted only a few times. CDR3 region: CASSGRLQNTEAFF. CDR3 nucleotides: TGTGCCAGCAGTGGCCGACTGCAGAACACTGAAGCTTTCTTT. V usage is TRBV25-1 and J usage is TRBJ1-1, with no clear D. This CDR3 contains 14 residues. The germline gives CDR1 MGHDK, CDR2 SYGVNS. The V end was cut by 4 bases, the J end by 1 base, with 10 bases between.

Ten or more counts support this clonotype. The V and J genes are TRBV7-6 and TRBJ2-3; TRBD1 is a possible D gene (5 bases). The CDR3 consists of 13 residues. Germline V gene sequence: CDR1 SGHVS, CDR2 FNYEAQ. V shed 5 bases and J shed 2 bases, with 8 bases lying between them. The DNA of the CDR3 is TGTGCCAGCAGCCCAGGGTACACAGATACGCAGTATTTT. Protein sequence: CASSPGYTDTQYF.

This clonotype was detected only a few times. The chain joins TRBV11-2 to TRBJ1-4; D is possibly TRBD1 (5 bases). The germline V gene has CDR1 SGHAT and CDR2 FQNNGV. Between the trimmed V and J ends, which lost 3 bases and 4 bases, there was a span of 9 bases. This CDR3 contains 14 residues. Written as DNA, the CDR3 is TGTGCCAGCAGCTTGGCCAGGGATAATGAAAAACTGTTTTTT. Translation gives CASSLARDNEKLFF.

This clonotype was detected only a few times. The chain links TRBV7-2 to TRBJ1-4; tentative D call: TRBD1 (6 bases). Germline CDR1 reads SGHTA; CDR2 reads FQGNSA. Trimming removed 3 bases at V and 8 bases at J, with 13 bases between. The CDR3 extends over 14 amino acids. DNA for the CDR3: TGTGCCAGCAGCTTTTCAGGGGAGACAGAAAAACTGTTTTTT. This sequence encodes CASSFSGETEKLFF.

The V and J genes are TRBV12-3 or TRBV12-4 and TRBJ2-5; 9 positions agree with TRBD2. With 5 bases clipped from V and 5 bases from J, the junction kept 15 bases outside the gene matches. This CDR3 has 17 amino acids. The CDR3 DNA reads TGTGCCAGCAGTCAAGGGACTGGCGGGGGGGCCTGGGAGACCCAGTACTTC. Translation gives CASSQGTGGGAWETQYF.

The rearrangement joins TRBV6-6 to TRBJ1-1, with TRBD1 as a possible D gene (6 bases). V was cut by 6 bases and J by 1 base, with 15 bases left in between. This CDR3 contains 15 residues. CDR1 and CDR2 from the germline V gene are MNHNY and SVGAGI (reference sequence). CDR3 DNA: TGTGCCAGCAGGAAAATGGGGGGCGGGAACACTGAAGCTTTCTTT. Amino acids: CASRKMGGGNTEAFF.

The chain is built from TRBV20-1 and TRBJ2-7; 9 nucleotides align to TRBD2. Germline-derived CDR1 and CDR2 are DFQATT and SNEGSKA (reference sequence). CDR3 size: 15 residues. J gave up 7 bases and V 6 bases, and 16 bases lay outside the gene matches. CDR3 sequence reads: CSALGDAGGNNEQYF. In DNA form, the CDR3 reads TGCAGTGCCCTGGGGGACGCGGGGGGGAACAATGAGCAGTACTTC.